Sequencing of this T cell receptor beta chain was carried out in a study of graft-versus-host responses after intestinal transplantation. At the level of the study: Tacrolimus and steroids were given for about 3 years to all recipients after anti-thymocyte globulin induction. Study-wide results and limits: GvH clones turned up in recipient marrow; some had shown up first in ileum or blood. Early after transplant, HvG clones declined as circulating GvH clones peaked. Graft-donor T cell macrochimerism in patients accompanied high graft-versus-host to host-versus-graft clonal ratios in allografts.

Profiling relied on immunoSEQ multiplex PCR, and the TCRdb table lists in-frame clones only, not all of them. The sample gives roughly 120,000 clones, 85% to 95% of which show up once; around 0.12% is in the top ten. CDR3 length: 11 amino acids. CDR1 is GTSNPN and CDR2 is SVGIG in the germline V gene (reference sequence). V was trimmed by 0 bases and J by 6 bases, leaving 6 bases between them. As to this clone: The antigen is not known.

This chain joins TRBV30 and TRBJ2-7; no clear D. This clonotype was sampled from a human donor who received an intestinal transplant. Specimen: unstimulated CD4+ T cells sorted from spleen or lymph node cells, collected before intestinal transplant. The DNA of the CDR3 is TGTGCCTGGAGTGTTCGTCCCGAGCAGTACTTC. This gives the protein CAWSVRPEQYF.